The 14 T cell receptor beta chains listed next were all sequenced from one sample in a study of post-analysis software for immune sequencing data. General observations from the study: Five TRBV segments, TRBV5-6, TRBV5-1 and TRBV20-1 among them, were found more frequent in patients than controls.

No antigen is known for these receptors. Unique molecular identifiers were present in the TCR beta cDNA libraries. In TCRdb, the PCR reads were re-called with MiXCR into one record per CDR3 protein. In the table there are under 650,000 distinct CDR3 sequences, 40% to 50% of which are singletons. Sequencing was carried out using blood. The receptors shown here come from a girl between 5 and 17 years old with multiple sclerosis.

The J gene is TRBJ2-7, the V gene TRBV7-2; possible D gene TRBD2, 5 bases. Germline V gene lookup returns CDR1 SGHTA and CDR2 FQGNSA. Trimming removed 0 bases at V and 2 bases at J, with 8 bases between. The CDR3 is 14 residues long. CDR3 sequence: CASSLAEGTYEQYF. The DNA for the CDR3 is TGTGCCAGCAGCTTAGCAGAGGGAACCTACGAGCAGTACTTC.

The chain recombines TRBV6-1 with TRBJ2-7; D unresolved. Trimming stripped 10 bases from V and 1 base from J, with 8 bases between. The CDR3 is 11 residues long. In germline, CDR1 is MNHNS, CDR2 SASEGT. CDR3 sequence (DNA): TGTGCCACCCGGGCTTCCTACGAGCAGTACTTC. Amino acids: CATRASYEQYF.

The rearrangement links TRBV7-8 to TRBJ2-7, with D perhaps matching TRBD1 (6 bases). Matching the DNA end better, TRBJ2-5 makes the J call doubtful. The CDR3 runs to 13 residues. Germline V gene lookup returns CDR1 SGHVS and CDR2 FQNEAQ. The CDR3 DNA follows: TGTGCCAGCCGGTGGGGGCGAAAGGAGACCCAGTACTTC. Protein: CASRWGRKETQYF.

The CDR3 is CASSPVLKDTQYF. The DNA for the CDR3 is TGTGCCAGCAGCCCGGTCCTGAAAGATACGCAGTATTTT. This chain uses TRBV7-2 with TRBJ2-3; D is ambiguous. Per the germline V gene, CDR1 is SGHTA and CDR2 is FQGNSA. With 5 bases removed from V and 5 bases from J, the gap between germline ends came to 11 bases. CDR3 length: 13 amino acids. Variable domain in full (rest from reference TRBV7-2 and TRBJ2-3): GAGVSQSPSNKVTEKGKDVELRCDPISGHTALYWYRQSLGQGLEFLIYFQGNSAPDKSGLPSDRFSAERTGGSVSTLTIQRTQQEDSAVYLCASSPVLKDTQYFGPGTRLTVL.

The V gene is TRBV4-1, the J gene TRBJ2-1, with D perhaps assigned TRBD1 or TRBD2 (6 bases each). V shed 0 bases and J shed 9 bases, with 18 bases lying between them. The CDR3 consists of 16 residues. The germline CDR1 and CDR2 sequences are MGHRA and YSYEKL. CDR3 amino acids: CASSQDHDLKGGEQFF. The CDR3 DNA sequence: TGCGCCAGCAGCCAAGATCACGACCTGAAGGGGGGTGAGCAGTTCTTC.

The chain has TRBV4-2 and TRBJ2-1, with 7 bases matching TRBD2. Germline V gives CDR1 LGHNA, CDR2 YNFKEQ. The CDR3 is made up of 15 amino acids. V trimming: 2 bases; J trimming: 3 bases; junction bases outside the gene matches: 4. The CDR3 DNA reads TGTGCCAGCAGCCAACAACGGGAGGTCTACAATGAGCAGTTCTTC. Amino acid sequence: CASSQQREVYNEQFF.

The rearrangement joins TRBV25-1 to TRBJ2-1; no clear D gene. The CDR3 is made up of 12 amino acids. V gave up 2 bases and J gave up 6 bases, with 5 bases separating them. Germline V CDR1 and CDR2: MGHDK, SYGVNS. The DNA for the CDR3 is TGTGCCAGCAGTGAAGTAATCAATGAGCAGTTCTTC. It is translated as CASSEVINEQFF.

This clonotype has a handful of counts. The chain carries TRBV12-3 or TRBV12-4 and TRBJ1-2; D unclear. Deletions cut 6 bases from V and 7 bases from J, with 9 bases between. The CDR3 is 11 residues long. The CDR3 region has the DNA TGTGCCAGCAGGGACCCAGTTGGCTACACCTTC. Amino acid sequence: CASRDPVGYTF.

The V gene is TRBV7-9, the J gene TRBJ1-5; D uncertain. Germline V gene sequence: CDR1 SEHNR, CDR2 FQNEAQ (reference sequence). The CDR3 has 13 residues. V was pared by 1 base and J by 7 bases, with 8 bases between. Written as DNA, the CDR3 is TGTGCCAGCAGCTTAGTTAGCGGGCAGCCCCAGCATTTT. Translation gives CASSLVSGQPQHF. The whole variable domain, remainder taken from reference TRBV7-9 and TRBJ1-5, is DTGVSQNPRHKITKRGQNVTFRCDPISEHNRLYWYRQTLGQGPEFLTYFQNEAQLEKSRLLSDRFSAERPKGSFSTLEIQRTEQGDSAMYLCASSLVSGQPQHFGDGTRLSIL.

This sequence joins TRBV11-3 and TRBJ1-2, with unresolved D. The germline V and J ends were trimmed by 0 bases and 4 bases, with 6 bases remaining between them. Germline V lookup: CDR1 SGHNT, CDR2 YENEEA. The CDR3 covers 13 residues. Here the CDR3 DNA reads TGTGCCAGCAGCTTAGATCTGTTCTATGGCTACACCTTC. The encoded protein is CASSLDLFYGYTF.

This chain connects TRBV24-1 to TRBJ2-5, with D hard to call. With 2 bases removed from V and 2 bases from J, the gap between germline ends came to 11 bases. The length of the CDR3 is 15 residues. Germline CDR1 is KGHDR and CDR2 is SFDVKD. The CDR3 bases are TGTGCCACCAGTGATTCTTCTACCGGACAAGAGACCCAGTACTTC. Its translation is CATSDSSTGQETQYF.

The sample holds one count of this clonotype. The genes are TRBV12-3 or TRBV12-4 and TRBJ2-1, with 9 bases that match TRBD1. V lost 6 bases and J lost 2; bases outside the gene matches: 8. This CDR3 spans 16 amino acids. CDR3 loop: CASRRLDRGPYNEQFF. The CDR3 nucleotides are TGTGCCAGCAGACGACTGGACAGGGGCCCCTACAATGAGCAGTTCTTC.

CDR3 DNA sequence: TGCAGCGTCCGGGACCTAAGGAACACTGAAGCTTTCTTT. This encodes CSVRDLRNTEAFF. V and J are TRBV29-1 and TRBJ1-1, with D perhaps matching TRBD1 (5 bases). V was pared by 6 bases and J by 1 base, with 12 bases between. The CDR3 contains 13 residues. In germline, CDR1 is SQVTM, CDR2 ANQGSEA. Variable domain in full (rest from reference TRBV29-1 and TRBJ1-1): SAVISQKPSRDICQRGTSLTIQCQVDSQVTMMFWYRQQPGQSLTLIATANQGSEATYESGFVIDKFPISRPNLTFSTLTVSNMSPEDSSIYLCSVRDLRNTEAFFGQGTRLTVV.

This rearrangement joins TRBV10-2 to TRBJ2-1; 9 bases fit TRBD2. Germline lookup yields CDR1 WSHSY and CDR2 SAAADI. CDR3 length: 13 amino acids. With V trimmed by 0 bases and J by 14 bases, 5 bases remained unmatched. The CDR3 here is CASSESGGRAEFF. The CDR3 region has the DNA TGCGCCAGCAGTGAGTCGGGCGGGAGGGCGGAGTTCTTC.